The following is a TCR beta chain sequence with its context. There are many counts of this clonotype. The antigen this receptor binds is unknown. No base quality information exists; no much larger clone differs at one position. The sample belongs to a study of blood T cells in healthy people across ages (dated by TCRdb to about 2015). For the wider study: In model experiments, template switching captured roughly one uniquely barcoded TCR beta cDNA molecule for every two T cells. The study analyzed two additional independent replicas of 1 million unique cDNA reads from the same blood draw for two donors, one aged 18 to 30 and one aged 80 or older. To avoid experimental bias, donors of different ages were spread randomly across the sequencing lanes. The study measured age-related changes in TCR beta repertoire diversity using deep sequencing normalized with unique cDNA molecular identifiers. The donors were divided into four age groups: young (average roughly 15 years), middle-aged (about 40), aged (about 61) and long-lived (about 90).

Including the terminal cysteine and phenylalanine, the CDR3 comprises 14 residues. Only the CDR3 portion is preserved as DNA: 42 bases, with reading frame beginning at the first base. From a lookup of the germline V gene (reference sequence), CDR1 and CDR2 are LGHDT and YNNKEL. The V and J ends are trimmed by 1 base and 0 bases, leaving 6 bases between them. The donors were roughly 40 Caucasian individuals from Russia, aged about 6 to 95 years, who were systemically healthy. Around 9.9 milliliters of peripheral blood were collected from each donor into EDTA-treated Vacutainer tubes. Ficoll-Paque density-gradient centrifugation was used to isolate PBMCs, with at least 6 million per sample. Total RNA, at least 6 micrograms per sample, was extracted from PBMCs with Trizol reagent. Naive CD45RAhigh/CD27high T cell percentages were measured by flow cytometry on a PBMC aliquot from every donor. What the research found in general, with its limitations: Since profiling was done on bulk unsorted PBMCs, naive and antigen-experienced compartments could not be conclusively compared. Estimates of total diversity from one million sequenced T cells were regarded as lower bounds and underestimates. Observed TCR beta diversity per million T cells fell roughly linearly with age, and a significant reduction was already apparent by age roughly 40. Compared with the aged group, the long-lived group had more naive CD4+ T cells, fewer expanded clones and increased TCR diversity, a pattern suggesting age selection. Because donor CMV infection status was unknown, age-related changes in expanded clonotypes were potentially confounded. Observed TCR beta diversity correlated strongly with the percentage of naive T cells measured by flow cytometry.

Library preparation was by 5' RACE. Reads for this sample came from an Illumina HiSeq 2500. A second PCR of about 6 to 11 cycles was run with a J-beta primer mix and a sample-barcoded 5' primer. A template-switch 5' adaptor carrying 12 random nucleotides introduced a unique molecular identifier onto each TCR beta cDNA molecule. Each sample yielded at least 3 million CDR3-containing paired-end reads. First-strand cDNA synthesis was performed from all RNA using the Mint cDNA synthesis kit, with priming by a TRBC-specific oligonucleotide. Following uracil-DNA glycosylase treatment, a first 18-cycle PCR with universal primers M1SS and BC2_uni_R was performed on all cDNA. The authors' pipeline ran thus. Each sample was normalized by randomly selecting 1 million high-quality reads, each carrying a distinct molecular identifier. Instead of being binned into consensus sequences, reads that shared molecular identifiers were thrown out. CDR3 identification, clonotype clustering and error correction used MiTCR with a Q25 quality threshold and the strictest error-elimination algorithm. A nonparametric unseen species model with Euler transformation was used to estimate lower-bound total TCR beta diversity. TCRdb reanalyzed the raw reads on its own, using fastp at Q25 for trimming and MiXCR for clone calling, and kept in-frame beta chains. Each CDR3 protein gets just one entry, which takes the most common genes and DNA from the rows behind it. The V and J calls here are based on TCRdb, not the publication. This sample holds some 1.4 million distinct CDR3 sequences; about 43% were observed only once. Roughly 7.9% of the sample lies in the top ten.

The TCR comes from a woman aged 18-29 years in good health. The sample taken for sequencing was blood. Recombination joined TRBV3-1 with TRBJ2-5, and TRBD2 may be the D gene, going by 6 matching bases. The bases read TGTGCCAGCAGCCAAGCGGGGGACCAAGAGACCCAGTACTTC. The encoded protein is CASSQAGDQETQYF.